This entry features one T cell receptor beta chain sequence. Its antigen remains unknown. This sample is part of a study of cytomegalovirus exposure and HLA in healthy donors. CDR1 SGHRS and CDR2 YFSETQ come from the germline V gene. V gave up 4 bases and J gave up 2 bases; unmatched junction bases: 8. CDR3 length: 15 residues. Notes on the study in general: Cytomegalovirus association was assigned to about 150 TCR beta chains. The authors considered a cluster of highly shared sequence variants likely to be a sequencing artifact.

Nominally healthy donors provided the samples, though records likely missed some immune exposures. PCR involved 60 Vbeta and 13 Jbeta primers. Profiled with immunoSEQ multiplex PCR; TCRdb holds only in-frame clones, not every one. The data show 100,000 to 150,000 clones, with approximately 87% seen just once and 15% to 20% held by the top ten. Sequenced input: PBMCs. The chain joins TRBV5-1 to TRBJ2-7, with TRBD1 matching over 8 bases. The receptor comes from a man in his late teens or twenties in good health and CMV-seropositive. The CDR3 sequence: CASSDPKTGAYEQYF. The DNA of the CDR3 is TGCGCCAGCAGCGATCCTAAGACAGGGGCCTACGAGCAGTACTTC.